This T cell receptor (beta chain) was retrieved from a study of early T cells in non-severe SARS-CoV-2 infection. CDR3 length: 15 residues. Trimming removed 5 bases from V and 4 bases from J, with 15 bases in between. In germline, CDR1 is SEHNR, CDR2 FQNEAQ (reference sequence). Ten or more counts support this clonotype. TCRdb re-derived calls from the 5' RACE reads in MiXCR, one entry per CDR3 protein. The table includes tens of thousands of distinct CDR3 sequences, 9% to 15% detected once. Sequenced input: whole blood. The chain uses TRBV7-9 and TRBJ2-1; D gene ambiguous. The receptor was isolated from an adult who was a healthcare worker with PCR-confirmed SARS-CoV-2 infection or an uninfected control (not recorded which). DNA of the CDR3: TGTGCCAGCAGCGCGGAAGTGGGGTCGTACAATGAGCAGTTCTTC. The encoded protein is CASSAEVGSYNEQFF.